These 24 T cell receptor beta chains share one sample of origin, sequenced in a study of cytomegalovirus exposure and HLA in healthy donors. Researchers ran the PCR with 60 Vbeta and 13 Jbeta primers. The table came from immunoSEQ multiplex PCR; TCRdb's copy has only in-frame clones and leaves some out. The table shows over 150,000 clones, with 65% to 70% occurring only once. The sample taken for sequencing was PBMCs. Receptors were obtained from a woman aged 18-30 years in good health and CMV-seropositive.

The genes are TRBV6-1 and TRBJ1-6; maybe TRBD1 (5 bases). The length of the CDR3 is 15 residues. The germline V and J ends were trimmed by 2 bases and 5 bases, with 10 bases remaining between them. Germline V gene lookup returns CDR1 MNHNS and CDR2 SASEGT. CDR3 protein: CASSERSGNNSPLHF. DNA of the CDR3: TGTGCCAGCAGTGAAAGGTCAGGGAATAATTCACCCCTCCACTTT.

This chain joins TRBV2 and TRBJ2-2; D is undetermined. Trimming cost V 7 bases and J 0 bases, with 12 bases left between them. Per germline, CDR1 SNHLY and CDR2 FYNNEI. This CDR3 has 15 amino acids. CDR3 region: CASTKNQANTGELFF. CDR3 sequence (DNA): TGTGCCAGCACTAAAAATCAGGCGAACACCGGGGAGCTGTTTTTT.

The chain combines TRBV2 with TRBJ2-7; weak D call: TRBD2 (5 bases). Trimming cost V 7 bases and J 7 bases, with 23 bases left between them. The V gene's germline CDR1 is SNHLY and CDR2 FYNNEI. The CDR3 contains 15 residues. The DNA for the CDR3 is TGTGCCAGCACCGGTGGTCAAGGAGGTCCCCATGAGCAGTACTTC. It codes for CASTGGQGGPHEQYF.

This clone was seen a handful of times. The V gene is TRBV5-1, the J gene TRBJ1-1; TRBD1 might be the D (5 bases). V was cut by 5 bases and J by 6 bases, with 11 bases left in between. The CDR3 contains 12 residues. Germline V gene lookup returns CDR1 SGHRS and CDR2 YFSETQ. The CDR3: CASSYDRAEAFF. DNA of the CDR3: TGCGCCAGCAGTTACGACAGAGCTGAAGCTTTCTTT. The whole variable domain, filled in from reference TRBV5-1 and TRBJ1-1, reads KAGVTQTPRYLIKTRGQQVTLSCSPISGHRSVSWYQQTPGQGLQFLFEYFSETQRNKGNFPGRFSGRQFSNSRSEMNVSTLELGDSALYLCASSYDRAEAFFGQGTRLTVV.

A single count supports this clone. DNA of the CDR3: TGTGCCAGCAGCTTAGCCGCCTTGAGGGAGCAGTACTTC. This encodes CASSLAALREQYF. The chain links TRBV7-9 to TRBJ2-7, with no clear D. This CDR3 has 13 residues. CDR1 and CDR2 (germline): SEHNR, FQNEAQ (reference sequence). The V gene lost 0 bases and the J gene lost 7 bases, with 10 bases spanning the gap.

The V call is TRBV21-1, the J call TRBJ1-2; the table calls TRBD1, which could not be checked here. TRBV21-1 is assigned pseudogene status. The CDR3 totals 16 residues. The CDR3 DNA sequence: TGTGCCAGCAGCAAACCGGACAGGGGCTGTTTTTATGGCTACACCTTC. Amino acid sequence: CASSKPDRGCFYGYTF.

The chain couples TRBV15 to TRBJ1-5; D might be TRBD1 (5 bases). CDR3 size: 13 residues. In germline, CDR1 is LNHNV, CDR2 YYDKDF (reference sequence). The V end lost 6 bases, the J end lost 4 bases, and 10 bases lay between the germline ends. The CDR3 bases are TGTGCCACCAGAGGACAACTAAATCAGCCCCAGCATTTT. Encoded protein: CATRGQLNQPQHF.

The V and J genes are TRBV15 and TRBJ2-7, with TRBD2 as a possible D gene (5 bases). V dropped 1 base and J dropped 0 bases, with 10 bases sitting between them. Per the germline V gene, CDR1 is LNHNV and CDR2 is YYDKDF (reference sequence). The CDR3 has 15 residues. This CDR3 reads CATSRVGSGSYEQYF. In DNA form, the CDR3 reads TGTGCCACCAGCAGAGTAGGGAGTGGCTCCTACGAGCAGTACTTC.

The chain combines TRBV2 with TRBJ1-5; D remains unclear. This CDR3 comprises 14 residues. Germline CDR1 and CDR2: SNHLY and FYNNEI. Trimming cost V 5 bases and J 4 bases, with 12 bases left between them. CDR3 region: CASSNPLVNQPQHF. The CDR3 bases are TGTGCCAGCAGTAATCCGCTAGTAAATCAGCCCCAGCATTTT. The variable domain in full, with the rest retrieved from reference TRBV2 and TRBJ1-5, is EPEVTQTPSHQVTQMGQEVILRCVPISNHLYFYWYRQILGQKVEFLVSFYNNEISEKSEIFDDQFSVERPDGSNFTLKIRSTKLEDSAMYFCASSNPLVNQPQHFGDGTRLSIL.

This chain joins TRBV28 and TRBJ1-2; D is uncertain. The CDR3 runs 13 residues. Germline CDR1 is MDHEN and CDR2 is SYDVKM. With 6 bases removed from V and 1 base from J, the gap between germline ends came to 9 bases. CDR3 bases: TGTGCCAGCAGAAACACGGGTAACTATGGCTACACCTTC. Its protein product is CASRNTGNYGYTF.

This clone has a handful of counts. The V call is TRBV6-1, the J call TRBJ2-1, with 10 nucleotides matching TRBD1. This CDR3 is built from 17 residues. The germline V gene has CDR1 MNHNS and CDR2 SASEGT. J gave up 2 bases and V 2 bases, and 6 bases lay outside the gene matches. The CDR3: CASSEKGQGEAYNEQFF. CDR3 bases: TGTGCCAGCAGTGAAAAAGGACAGGGGGAGGCCTACAATGAGCAGTTCTTC.

The chain links TRBV29-1 to TRBJ2-3; no clear D gene. This CDR3 comprises 12 residues. V was pared by 5 bases and J by 4 bases, with 10 bases between. Looked up from germline, CDR1 is SQVTM and CDR2 is ANQGSEA. The CDR3 loop is CSVNQVADTQYF. In DNA form, the CDR3 reads TGCAGCGTTAATCAGGTGGCAGATACGCAGTATTTT.

This chain connects TRBV9 to TRBJ2-1; 8 bases align to TRBD2. There are 15 residues in the CDR3. V was pared by 4 bases and J by 2 bases, with 5 bases of the junction left unmatched. Per the germline V gene, CDR1 is SGDLS and CDR2 is YYNGEE. CDR3 DNA: TGTGCCAGCAGCCTCTTAGCGGGAACCTACAATGAGCAGTTCTTC. This gives the protein CASSLLAGTYNEQFF.

With respect to this clone: Other nucleotide sequences from this sample produce the same CDR3. This chain uses TRBV5-1 with TRBJ1-1; the match to TRBD1 covers 8 bases. The CDR3 spans 14 residues. V trimming: 0 bases; J trimming: 11 bases; junction bases outside the gene matches: 9. CDR1 and CDR2 (germline): SGHRS, YFSETQ. CDR3 sequence reads: CASSLGTGLLQAFF. DNA for the CDR3: TGCGCCAGCAGCTTGGGGACAGGGCTCCTGCAGGCTTTCTTT.

A few counts support this clone. The chain employs TRBV2 and TRBJ2-1, with 10 bases that match TRBD1. V lost 11 bases and J lost 8; bases outside the gene matches: 3. The CDR3 totals 11 residues. Per germline, CDR1 SNHLY and CDR2 FYNNEI. CDR3 coding DNA: TGTGCCGGGGACAGGGGTGATGAGCAGTTCTTC. Protein sequence: CAGDRGDEQFF.

In this sample, this clone turned up once. The chain links TRBV5-1 to TRBJ1-2; the match to TRBD1 covers 7 bases. V lost 1 base to trimming and J lost 4 bases; unmatched junction nucleotides: 4. The germline gives CDR1 SGHRS, CDR2 YFSETQ. The CDR3 length is 14 residues. DNA for the CDR3: TGCGCCAGCAGCTTGCTACAGGGGTCCTATGGCTACACCTTC. Amino acid sequence: CASSLLQGSYGYTF.

The rearrangement links TRBV5-6 to TRBJ1-5, with D maybe TRBD1 (6 bases). V was shortened by 1 base and J by 7 bases, with 9 bases between the two germline ends. This CDR3 region has 13 residues. In germline, CDR1 is SGHDT, CDR2 YYEEEE. The CDR3 DNA sequence: TGTGCCAGCAGCTTGTGGGGGCTACAGCCCCAGCATTTT. It encodes CASSLWGLQPQHF.

The chain links TRBV19 to TRBJ1-5; 7 bases agree with TRBD1. Germline values: CDR1 LNHDA, CDR2 SQIVND (reference sequence). This CDR3 has 17 amino acids. V dropped 3 bases and J dropped 4; count of bases not matched to a gene: 12. As DNA, the CDR3 is TGTGCCAGTAGTATTCCTTTCCCCGGGACAGCAAATCAGCCCCAGCATTTT. Translating it yields CASSIPFPGTANQPQHF.

The V gene is TRBV19, the J gene TRBJ2-5, with a possible D match to TRBD2 (5 bases). V lost 0 bases and J 2 bases, leaving 19 bases between the germline ends. The CDR3 consists of 18 residues. Looked up from germline, CDR1 is LNHDA and CDR2 is SQIVND (reference sequence). The CDR3: CASSIEGSSSSRQETQYF. DNA of the CDR3: TGTGCCAGTAGTATAGAGGGGAGTAGCTCCTCAAGACAAGAGACCCAGTACTTC.

This chain connects TRBV5-4 to TRBJ1-1, with 9 positions matching TRBD1. Trimming at V came to 3 bases and at J to 0 bases, leaving 18 bases not matched to a gene. CDR1 is SGHNT and CDR2 is YYREEE in the germline V gene (reference sequence). This CDR3 has 20 residues. The CDR3 loop reads CASSSFVRDRVGSMNTEAFF. In DNA, the CDR3 is TGTGCCAGCAGCTCCTTTGTCCGGGACAGGGTAGGGAGCATGAACACTGAAGCTTTCTTT.

This chain links TRBV5-1 with TRBJ2-1; 8 nucleotides line up with TRBD1. Unmatched junction bases numbered 14, after V lost 6 bases and J lost 9 bases. CDR1 SGHRS and CDR2 YFSETQ come from the germline V gene. The CDR3 covers 15 residues. CDR3 DNA: TGCGCCAGCACCCCCGGGACAGGAAGTACAACTGAGCAGTTCTTC. Protein product: CASTPGTGSTTEQFF.

This clone has more than one count but fewer than ten. The chain carries TRBV6-5 and TRBJ1-4; D unresolved. Germline V gene data show CDR1 as MNHEY and CDR2 as SVGAGI. The V end lost 8 bases, the J end lost 0 bases, and 10 bases lay between the germline ends. CDR3 length: 14 residues. The CDR3 sequence: CASRGISTNEKLFF. The CDR3 DNA follows: TGTGCCAGCCGCGGGATTTCAACTAATGAAAAACTGTTTTTT.

V is TRBV6-5 and J is TRBJ1-3; weak D call: TRBD1 (6 bases). The V gene lost 0 bases and the J gene lost 5 bases, with 11 bases spanning the gap. Germline V CDR1 and CDR2: MNHEY, SVGAGI. CDR3 length equals 15 residues. The CDR3 region is CASSYSGGTRNTIYF. CDR3 DNA sequence: TGTGCCAGCAGTTACTCAGGGGGAACGAGAAACACCATATATTTT.

V usage is TRBV5-6 and J usage is TRBJ2-2; D not certain. CDR3 length equals 15 residues. The germline CDR1 and CDR2 sequences are SGHDT and YYEEEE. V was clipped by 4 bases and J by 5 bases, with 15 bases between them. This CDR3 is CASSREMIPTGELFF. The CDR3 DNA follows: TGTGCCAGCAGCCGAGAAATGATACCTACCGGGGAGCTGTTTTTT. The whole variable domain, filled in from reference TRBV5-6 and TRBJ2-2, reads DAGVTQSPTHLIKTRGQQVTLRCSPKSGHDTVSWYQQALGQGPQFIFQYYEEEERQRGNFPDRFSGHQFPNYSSELNVNALLLGDSALYLCASSREMIPTGELFFGEGSRLTVL.